Following are 4 T cell receptor beta chains from one sample sequenced in a study of blood T cell repertoires in COVID-19. Only in-frame clones appear in the TCRdb table, and some are missing; sequencing was by immunoSEQ multiplex PCR. The table shows 310,000 or so clones, with 86% occurring only once. Source material: peripheral blood. The receptors derive from a woman between 45 and 65 years old with acute or convalescent COVID-19.

The genes are TRBV12-3 or TRBV12-4 and TRBJ2-2, with TRBD1 matching over 7 bases. The CDR3 sequence is 13 residues long. Trimming removed 6 bases from V and 6 bases from J; junction bases left unmatched: 4. The DNA of the CDR3 is TGTGCCAGCAGGCTTACAGGGGCCGGGGAGCTGTTTTTT. Encoded protein: CASRLTGAGELFF.

The rearrangement uses TRBV4-3 and TRBJ1-4; no clear D. CDR3 size: 16 residues. V was pared by 2 bases and J by 6 bases, with 16 bases between. In germline, CDR1 is LGHNA, CDR2 YSLEER. In DNA form, the CDR3 reads TGCGCCAGCAGCCAACATGTAGCGAACGAACATGAAAAACTGTTTTTT. As protein: CASSQHVANEHEKLFF.

This chain links TRBV7-9 with TRBJ2-7; 10 bases fit TRBD1. The ends lost 5 bases at V and 4 bases at J; junction bases unmatched: 5. The CDR3 consists of 14 residues. Germline-derived CDR1 and CDR2 are SEHNR and FQNEAQ (reference sequence). For the CDR3, the DNA is TGTGCCAGCAGCGACAGGGGGCGCGAATACGAGCAGTACTTC. Translation gives CASSDRGREYEQYF.

The chain is built from TRBV6-5 and TRBJ2-5; 10 positions match TRBD2. V trimming: 6 bases; J trimming: 3 bases; junction bases outside the gene matches: 1. The germline V gene has CDR1 MNHEY and CDR2 SVGAGI. The CDR3 extends over 13 amino acids. CDR3 protein: CASRSGREETQYF. CDR3 in DNA: TGTGCCAGCAGGAGCGGGAGGGAAGAGACCCAGTACTTC.